The clone carrying this T cell receptor (beta chain) was detected ten times or more. The antigen remains unidentified. The CDR3 loop spans 13 amino acids. Trimming left V 4 bases short and J 3 bases short, with 10 bases between. The germline CDR1 and CDR2 sequences are SGHRS and YFSETQ. Patients were aged 18 to 65, had disease duration under 2 months, and had newly diagnosed hyperthyroidism. Ahead of any ophthalmopathy symptoms, the blood sample was obtained at the first diagnosis of hyperthyroidism. These data come from a study of T cells in Graves' hyperthyroidism and ophthalmopathy. Overall study results and limits: Most thyroid clonotypes that were expanded above 0.001 also turned up in blood.

Amplification of TCR beta CDR3 regions used RNA as the template. When the TCR CDR3 underwent first-round RT-PCR, the HTBI primer set was used. Via MiXCR, TCRdb re-called the multiplex PCR reads, giving one row per CDR3 protein. The repertoire includes some 600,000 distinct CDR3 sequences, around 14% of them detected once, and 5.8% sits in the top ten. Sequenced: blood. The source is a woman in her 30s with Graves' hyperthyroidism that later progressed to Graves' ophthalmopathy. J is TRBJ1-2 and V is TRBV5-1, with D maybe TRBD1 (6 bases). CDR3 sequence: CASSEGGDYGYTF. CDR3 in DNA: TGCGCCAGCAGCGAGGGGGGGGACTATGGCTACACCTTC. The full variable domain, with the rest looked up from reference TRBV5-1 and TRBJ1-2, is KAGVTQTPRYLIKTRGQQVTLSCSPISGHRSVSWYQQTPGQGLQFLFEYFSETQRNKGNFPGRFSGRQFSNSRSEMNVSTLELGDSALYLCASSEGGDYGYTFGSGTRLTVV.